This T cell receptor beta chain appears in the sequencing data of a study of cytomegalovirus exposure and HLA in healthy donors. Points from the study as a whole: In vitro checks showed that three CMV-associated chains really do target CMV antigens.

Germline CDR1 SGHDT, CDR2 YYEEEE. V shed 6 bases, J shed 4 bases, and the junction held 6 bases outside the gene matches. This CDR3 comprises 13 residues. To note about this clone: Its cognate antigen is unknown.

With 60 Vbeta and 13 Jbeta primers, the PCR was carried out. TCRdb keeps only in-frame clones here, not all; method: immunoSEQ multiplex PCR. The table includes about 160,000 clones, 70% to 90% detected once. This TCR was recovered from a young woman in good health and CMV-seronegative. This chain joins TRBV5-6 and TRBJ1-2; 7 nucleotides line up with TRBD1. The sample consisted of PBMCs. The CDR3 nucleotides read TGTGCCAGCAACCTACAGGGGACCTATGGCTACACCTTC. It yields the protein CASNLQGTYGYTF.